Shown below are 4 T cell receptor beta chains from a single sample sequenced in a study of technical replicates of blood from several donors. Profiling relied on immunoSEQ multiplex PCR, and the TCRdb table lists in-frame clones only, not all of them. The data contain some 70,000 clones, approximately 93% of them seen just once; the ten biggest clones take up over 4%. The sample consisted of PBMCs. The source is a human donor in good health. Some clones in this sample may be carry-over from other donors' samples.

The rearrangement uses TRBV7-9 and TRBJ2-1, with 12 bases matching TRBD2. Trimming took 4 bases from V and 4 from J; bases not matched to a gene: 5. The germline CDR1 and CDR2 sequences are SEHNR and FQNEAQ (reference sequence). There are 16 residues in the CDR3. The CDR3 coding sequence is TGTGCCAGCAGCTCAACTAGCGGGAGGTCGTACAATGAGCAGTTCTTC. It translates to CASSSTSGRSYNEQFF.

The genes are TRBV6-5 and TRBJ1-6, with D maybe TRBD1 (5 bases). V lost 0 bases to trimming and J lost 14 bases, with 11 bases between them. The CDR3 contains 13 residues. Germline V gene sequence: CDR1 MNHEY, CDR2 SVGAGI. CDR3 amino acids: CASSYSSGGALHF. The CDR3 bases are TGTGCCAGCAGTTACTCCAGTGGGGGGGCCCTCCACTTT.

The sample holds a few counts of this clone. This chain links TRBV6-6 with TRBJ2-7, with 12 bases fitting TRBD2. V lost 0 bases, J lost 4 bases, and 4 bases stayed unmatched. The CDR3 totals 16 residues. Germline assignment: CDR1 MNHNY and CDR2 SVGAGI (reference sequence). CDR3 DNA sequence: TGTGCCAGCAGTTACTCGACGGGACTAGCGGGTTACGAGCAGTACTTC. Encoded protein: CASSYSTGLAGYEQYF.

This clone was seen a few times. CDR3 loop: CASSYSGQMYYEQYF. As DNA, the CDR3 is TGTGCCAGCAGTTACTCGGGCCAGATGTACTACGAGCAGTACTTC. The gene calls are TRBV6-6 and TRBJ2-7; D not resolved. Germline V gene lookup returns CDR1 MNHNY and CDR2 SVGAGI (reference sequence). There are 15 residues in the CDR3. Trimming left V 0 bases short and J 3 bases short, with 12 bases between.